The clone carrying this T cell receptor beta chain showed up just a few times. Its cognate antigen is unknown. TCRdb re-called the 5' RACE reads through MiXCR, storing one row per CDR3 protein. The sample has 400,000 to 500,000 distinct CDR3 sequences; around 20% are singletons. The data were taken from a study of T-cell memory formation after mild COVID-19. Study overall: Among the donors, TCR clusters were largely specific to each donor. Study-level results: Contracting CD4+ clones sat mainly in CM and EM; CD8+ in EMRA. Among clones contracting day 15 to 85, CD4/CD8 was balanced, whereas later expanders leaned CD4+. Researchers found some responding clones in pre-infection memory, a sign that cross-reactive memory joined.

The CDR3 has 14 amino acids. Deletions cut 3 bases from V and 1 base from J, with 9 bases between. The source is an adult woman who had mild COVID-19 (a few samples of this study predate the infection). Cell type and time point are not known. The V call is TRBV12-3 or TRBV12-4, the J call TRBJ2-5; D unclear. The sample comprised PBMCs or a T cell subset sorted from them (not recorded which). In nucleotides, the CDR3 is TGTGCCAGCAGTTTTCCTCAGCTCCAAGAGACCCAGTACTTC. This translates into CASSFPQLQETQYF.